A single sample gave rise to the 18 T cell receptor beta chains below, sequenced in a study of cytomegalovirus exposure and HLA in healthy donors. Assay used: immunoSEQ multiplex PCR; TCRdb lists only in-frame clones, some missing. The sample lists around 260,000 clones, 90% occurring once. The sequenced sample consisted of PBMCs. The origin of the receptors is a woman aged 25-40 years in good health and CMV-seronegative.

This chain joins TRBV7-9 and TRBJ2-1, with 10 bases lining up with TRBD2. The CDR3 length is 15 residues. Germline V gives CDR1 SEHNR, CDR2 FQNEAQ (reference sequence). The V and J ends lost 3 bases and 7 bases, in that order; junction bases with no gene match: 6. For the CDR3, the DNA is TGTGCCAGCAGCTTGGGACTAGCGCTGGGGAATGAGCAGTTCTTC. This encodes CASSLGLALGNEQFF.

In DNA, the CDR3 is TGTGCCAGCAGTTTAACAGGGGGCGCATGGGTCGGCTACACCTTC. It yields the protein CASSLTGGAWVGYTF. The chain employs TRBV27 and TRBJ1-2, with 9 bases fitting TRBD1. CDR1 is MNHEY, CDR2 SMNVEV, per germline (reference sequence). The length of the CDR3 is 15 residues. The junction had 9 bases not matched to a gene; V was cut back by 2 bases and J by 8 bases.

V usage is TRBV18 and J usage is TRBJ2-5; 10 nucleotides match TRBD2. The CDR3 has 15 amino acids. From germline, CDR1 is KGHSH and CDR2 LQKENI. V lost 6 bases to trimming and J lost 3 bases; unmatched junction nucleotides: 7. CDR3 region: CASSNLGLAEETQYF. The CDR3 DNA reads as TGTGCCAGCTCCAACCTAGGACTAGCGGAAGAGACCCAGTACTTC.

The J gene is TRBJ2-1, the V gene TRBV7-6; 9 bases align to TRBD1. Trimming took 5 bases from V and 7 from J; bases not matched to a gene: 9. There are 15 residues in the CDR3. Germline V gene sequence: CDR1 SGHVS, CDR2 FNYEAQ. CDR3: CASSDTGTGKNEQFF. In nucleotides, the CDR3 is TGTGCCAGCAGCGACACCGGGACAGGGAAGAATGAGCAGTTCTTC.

The rearrangement uses TRBV9 and TRBJ1-2; 8 bases align to TRBD1. With V trimmed by 0 bases and J by 9 bases, 19 bases remained unmatched. The CDR3 covers 18 residues. Germline assignment: CDR1 SGDLS and CDR2 YYNGEE. The CDR3 loop is CASSVDSQGAGGLDRYTF. DNA for the CDR3: TGTGCCAGCAGCGTAGATTCTCAGGGGGCAGGGGGCCTCGATCGCTACACCTTC.

The chain couples TRBV5-1 to TRBJ2-1; 8 positions match TRBD2. The CDR3 consists of 15 residues. Looked up from germline, CDR1 is SGHRS and CDR2 is YFSETQ. With 0 bases clipped from V and 10 bases from J, the junction kept 9 bases outside the gene matches. The CDR3 region has the DNA TGCGCCAGCAGCTTGGGAGCGGGAGTCCCCTCAGAGCAGTTCTTC. It is translated as CASSLGAGVPSEQFF. The full variable domain, completed using reference TRBV5-1 and TRBJ2-1, is KAGVTQTPRYLIKTRGQQVTLSCSPISGHRSVSWYQQTPGQGLQFLFEYFSETQRNKGNFPGRFSGRQFSNSRSEMNVSTLELGDSALYLCASSLGAGVPSEQFFGPGTRLTVL.

The gene calls are TRBV25-1 and TRBJ2-3; TRBD2 agrees at 10 bases. CDR3 size: 18 residues. Germline loops: CDR1 MGHDK, CDR2 SYGVNS. Trimming cost V 0 bases and J 2 bases; bases outside gene matches: 8. The CDR3 DNA reads TGTGCCAGCAGTGAATATCGGGCTAGCGGGAGCCCCACAGATACGCAGTATTTT. It encodes CASSEYRASGSPTDTQYF.

CDR3 in amino acids: CASSRQRRRTSGSRTYEQYF. The CDR3 coding sequence is TGTGCCAGCAGTCGACAGCGACGAAGGACTAGCGGGAGTCGGACCTACGAGCAGTACTTC. The rearrangement uses TRBV28 and TRBJ2-7; 13 nucleotides line up with TRBD2. After removal of 5 bases from V and 2 bases from J, the junction contained 18 bases not matched to a gene. The CDR3 is made up of 20 amino acids. The germline V gene has CDR1 MDHEN and CDR2 SYDVKM.

The V gene is TRBV25-1, the J gene TRBJ2-5; 8 positions match TRBD1. The J segment lost 6 bases and the V segment lost 8 bases, leaving 17 bases of the junction unmatched. The CDR3 consists of 16 residues. CDR1 is MGHDK, CDR2 SYGVNS, per germline. The CDR3 DNA follows: TGTGCCAGCTACCGCCGGACAGGGTTCTACGGGAAGACCCAGTACTTC. This translates into CASYRRTGFYGKTQYF.

This chain joins TRBV29-1 and TRBJ2-5; D tentatively reads TRBD1 or TRBD2 (5 bases each). V was clipped by 1 base and J by 5 bases, with 17 bases between them. Germline V gene sequence: CDR1 SQVTM, CDR2 ANQGSEA. The CDR3 consists of 15 residues. The CDR3, as DNA: TGCAGCGTTGAAGTCTTGGGACCCGTCAGGGAGACCCAGTACTTC. Translation: CSVEVLGPVRETQYF.

This chain links TRBV9 with TRBJ2-1; TRBD2 aligns across 13 bases. The V and J ends lost 5 bases and 7 bases, in that order; junction bases with no gene match: 12. Germline CDR1 reads SGDLS; CDR2 reads YYNGEE. The CDR3 extends over 17 amino acids. As DNA, the CDR3 is TGTGCCAGCAGGCCCGGACTAGCGGGAGCGAATAGGAATGAGCAGTTCTTC. It specifies CASRPGLAGANRNEQFF.

The J gene is TRBJ2-1, the V gene TRBV5-6; 7 bases agree with TRBD2. The CDR3 has 14 residues. Germline V CDR1 and CDR2: SGHDT, YYEEEE. V lost 4 bases, J lost 8 bases, and 9 bases stayed unmatched. The CDR3 sequence: CASSERGPNDEQFF. CDR3 nucleotides: TGTGCCAGCAGCGAGCGGGGACCAAATGATGAGCAGTTCTTC.

This chain connects TRBV19 to TRBJ2-7, with 9 bases fitting TRBD2. Trimming removed 4 bases from V and 6 bases from J; junction bases left unmatched: 16. The germline CDR1 and CDR2 sequences are LNHDA and SQIVND (reference sequence). CDR3 length: 17 residues. CDR3 region: CASSTLTGSGSGLEQYF. CDR3 nucleotides: TGTGCCAGTAGTACCCTTACCGGTAGCGGGAGCGGTCTCGAGCAGTACTTC.

The chain is built from TRBV19 and TRBJ2-5; a weak D match, TRBD2 (6 bases). V was shortened by 5 bases and J by 5 bases, with 12 bases between the two germline ends. CDR1 and CDR2 (germline): LNHDA, SQIVND (reference sequence). The CDR3 has 13 amino acids. This chain's CDR3 is CASSDKGGETQYF. The CDR3 DNA follows: TGTGCCAGTAGTGATAAGGGAGGTGAGACCCAGTACTTC.

This clone was counted a single time. The gene calls are TRBV25-1 and TRBJ2-3; D gene unclear. This CDR3 spans 13 amino acids. Trimming took 1 base from V and 4 from J, leaving 6 bases between them. From germline, CDR1 is MGHDK and CDR2 SYGVNS. This chain's CDR3 is CASSESYPDTQYF. The CDR3 coding sequence is TGTGCCAGCAGTGAATCCTATCCAGATACGCAGTATTTT.

This clone was observed a single time. The chain carries TRBV6-5 and TRBJ2-7; maybe TRBD1 (6 bases). Germline V lookup: CDR1 MNHEY, CDR2 SVGAGI. V was clipped by 3 bases and J by 5 bases, with 17 bases between them. The CDR3 extends over 15 amino acids. The CDR3 bases are TGTGCCAGCAGTTATGGCGGTGCAGGGGTCAACGAGCAGTACTTC. Its translation: CASSYGGAGVNEQYF.

This rearrangement joins TRBV12-5 to TRBJ2-1; D not certain. From germline, CDR1 is LGHNT and CDR2 FRNRAP. The V gene lost 0 bases and the J gene lost 8 bases, with 8 bases spanning the gap. The CDR3 has 13 residues. The CDR3 nucleotides read TGTGCTAGTGGTTTGGTACTAAGGGATGAGCAGTTCTTC. Residues: CASGLVLRDEQFF.

The rearrangement links TRBV5-1 to TRBJ2-7; tentatively, D is TRBD1 (6 bases). Trimming left V 3 bases short and J 2 bases short, with 15 bases between. Germline assignment: CDR1 SGHRS and CDR2 YFSETQ. CDR3 length: 15 amino acids. CDR3 in amino acids: CASSYDRSVTYEQYF. In DNA, the CDR3 is TGCGCCAGCAGCTATGACAGGAGCGTGACCTACGAGCAGTACTTC. Looking up the rest from reference TRBV5-1 and TRBJ2-7 gives the full variable domain: KAGVTQTPRYLIKTRGQQVTLSCSPISGHRSVSWYQQTPGQGLQFLFEYFSETQRNKGNFPGRFSGRQFSNSRSEMNVSTLELGDSALYLCASSYDRSVTYEQYFGPGTRLTVT.